This T cell receptor (beta chain) was profiled in a study of shared clonotypes between healthy human individuals. Turning to the study itself: A couple of women and a few men aged 18 to 49 served as donors.

Germline assignment: CDR1 LGHNA and CDR2 YNFKEQ. The length of the CDR3 is 16 residues. V dropped 4 bases and J dropped 3 bases, with 17 bases sitting between them. In the case of this clone: The target antigen is unknown.

Study-wide points: Naive subsets generally exceeded memory subsets in estimated richness. Blood was the sole source, and tissue repertoires probably differ.

Method: immunoSEQ multiplex PCR; TCRdb's copy keeps in-frame clones and lacks some. There are roughly 2.6 million clones in the sample; over 85% occur only once, and roughly 0.15% lies in the top ten. The clonotype was recovered from a man younger than 35 in good health. The J gene is TRBJ2-3, the V gene TRBV4-2, with D unclear. Input material: naive CD4+ T cells sorted from blood. Described subset: CD45RA+ positively selected. The CDR3 bases are TGTGCCAGCAGCCCCGGCAGCTATTTTTGGACAGATACGCAGTATTTT. Amino acid sequence: CASSPGSYFWTDTQYF.